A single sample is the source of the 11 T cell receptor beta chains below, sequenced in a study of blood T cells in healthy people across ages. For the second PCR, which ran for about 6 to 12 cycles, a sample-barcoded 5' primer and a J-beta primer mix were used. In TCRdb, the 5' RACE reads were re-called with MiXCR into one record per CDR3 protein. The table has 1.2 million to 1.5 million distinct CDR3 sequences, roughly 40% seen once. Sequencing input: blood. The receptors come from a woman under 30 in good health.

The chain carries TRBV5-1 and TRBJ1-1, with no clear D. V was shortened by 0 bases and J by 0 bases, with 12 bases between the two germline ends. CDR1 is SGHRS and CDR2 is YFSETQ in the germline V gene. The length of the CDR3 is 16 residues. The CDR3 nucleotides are TGCGCCAGCAGCTTGGGTACCTCGAGCATGAACACTGAAGCTTTCTTT. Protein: CASSLGTSSMNTEAFF.

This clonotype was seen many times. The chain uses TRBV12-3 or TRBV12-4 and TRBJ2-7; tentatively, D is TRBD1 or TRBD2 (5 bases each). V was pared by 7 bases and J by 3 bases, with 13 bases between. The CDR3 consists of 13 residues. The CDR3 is CASTLDGGYEQYF. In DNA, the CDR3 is TGTGCCAGCACCCTGGATGGGGGCTACGAGCAGTACTTC.

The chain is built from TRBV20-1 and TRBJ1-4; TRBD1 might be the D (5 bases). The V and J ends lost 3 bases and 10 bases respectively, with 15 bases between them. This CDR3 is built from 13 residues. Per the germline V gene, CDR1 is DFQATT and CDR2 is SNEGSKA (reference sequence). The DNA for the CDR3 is TGCAGTGCTAGCCTAGACAGTTTGGGAAAACTGTTTTTT. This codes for CSASLDSLGKLFF.

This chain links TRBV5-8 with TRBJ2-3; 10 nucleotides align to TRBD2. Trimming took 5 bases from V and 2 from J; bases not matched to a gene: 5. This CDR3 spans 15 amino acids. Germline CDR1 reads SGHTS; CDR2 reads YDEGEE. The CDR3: CASRWTSGHTDTQYF. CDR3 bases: TGTGCCAGCAGGTGGACTAGCGGACACACAGATACGCAGTATTTT.

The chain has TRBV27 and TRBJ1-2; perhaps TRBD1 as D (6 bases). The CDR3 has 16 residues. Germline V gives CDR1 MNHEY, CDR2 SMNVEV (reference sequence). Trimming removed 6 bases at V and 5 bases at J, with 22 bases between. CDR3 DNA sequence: TGTGCCAGCAGATCCTCTGGAGGCAGGGGCCTGTATGGCTACACCTTC. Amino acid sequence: CASRSSGGRGLYGYTF.

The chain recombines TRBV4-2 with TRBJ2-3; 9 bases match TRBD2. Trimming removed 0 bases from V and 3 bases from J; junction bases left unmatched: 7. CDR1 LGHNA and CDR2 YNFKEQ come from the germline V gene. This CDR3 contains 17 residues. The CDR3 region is CASSQDWMAGGTDTQYF. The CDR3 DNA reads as TGTGCCAGCAGCCAAGATTGGATGGCGGGGGGGACAGATACGCAGTATTTT.

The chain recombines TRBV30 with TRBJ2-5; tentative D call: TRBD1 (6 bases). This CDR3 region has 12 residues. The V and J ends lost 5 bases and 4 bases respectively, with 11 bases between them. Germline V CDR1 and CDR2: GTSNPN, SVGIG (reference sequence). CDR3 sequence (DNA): TGTGCCTGGGTGAGGGGGTCAGAGACCCAGTACTTC. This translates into CAWVRGSETQYF.

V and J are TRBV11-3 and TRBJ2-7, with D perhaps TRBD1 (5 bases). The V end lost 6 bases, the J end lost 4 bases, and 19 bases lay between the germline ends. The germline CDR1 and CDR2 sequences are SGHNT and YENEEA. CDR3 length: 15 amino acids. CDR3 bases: TGTGCCAGCAGAATATCGGGCAGGACAACGTACGAGCAGTACTTC. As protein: CASRISGRTTYEQYF. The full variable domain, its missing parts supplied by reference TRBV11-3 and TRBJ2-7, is EAGVVQSPRYKIIEKKQPVAFWCNPISGHNTLYWYLQNLGQGPELLIRYENEEAVDDSQLPKDRFSAERLKGVDSTLKIQPAELGDSAVYLCASRISGRTTYEQYFGPGTRLTVT.

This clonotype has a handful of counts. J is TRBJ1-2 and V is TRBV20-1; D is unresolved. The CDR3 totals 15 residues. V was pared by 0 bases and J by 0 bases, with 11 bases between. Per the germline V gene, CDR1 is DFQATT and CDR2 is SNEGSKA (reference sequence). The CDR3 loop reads CSARDFVGANYGYTF. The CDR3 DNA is TGCAGTGCTAGAGATTTCGTGGGAGCTAACTATGGCTACACCTTC.

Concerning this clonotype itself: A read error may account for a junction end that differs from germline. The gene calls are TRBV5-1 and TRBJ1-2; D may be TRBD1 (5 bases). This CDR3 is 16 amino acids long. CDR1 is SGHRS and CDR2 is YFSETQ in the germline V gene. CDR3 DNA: TGCGCCAGCAGCTCGGGGGACGGCCCAACTAACCATGGCTACACCTTC. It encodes CASSSGDGPTNHGYTF. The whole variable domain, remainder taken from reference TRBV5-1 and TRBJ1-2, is KAGVTQTPRYLIKTRGQQVTLSCSPISGHRSVSWYQQTPGQGLQFLFEYFSETQRNKGNFPGRFSGRQFSNSRSEMNVSTLELGDSALYLCASSSGDGPTNHGYTFGSGTRLTVV.

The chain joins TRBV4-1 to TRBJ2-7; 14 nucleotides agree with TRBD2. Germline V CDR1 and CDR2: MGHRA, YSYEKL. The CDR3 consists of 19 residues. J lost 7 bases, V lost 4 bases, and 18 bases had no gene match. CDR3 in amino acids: CASSRHPTSGRAGYNEQYF. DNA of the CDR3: TGCGCCAGCAGCCGTCATCCGACTAGCGGGAGGGCCGGTTACAATGAGCAGTACTTC.